The 28 T cell receptor beta chains below were found in one sample sequenced in a study of blood T cell repertoires in COVID-19. Here immunoSEQ multiplex PCR was the method, and the copy in TCRdb shows in-frame clones only, minus some. Of tens of thousands of clones listed, approximately 88% are singletons. The sequencing sample was made of peripheral blood. These receptors came from a human donor in a cohort sampled during active COVID-19.

The rearrangement links TRBV5-1 to TRBJ1-4; no clear D gene. CDR3 length: 14 residues. V lost 3 bases to trimming and J lost 0 bases, with 6 bases between them. Germline V gives CDR1 SGHRS, CDR2 YFSETQ. As DNA, the CDR3 is TGCGCCAGCAGCTCACATGCAACTAATGAAAAACTGTTTTTT. This codes for CASSSHATNEKLFF.

The chain uses TRBV7-9 and TRBJ1-4; D not certain. V was shortened by 4 bases and J by 0 bases, with 6 bases between the two germline ends. Germline V lookup: CDR1 SEHNR, CDR2 FQNEAQ (reference sequence). The CDR3 has 14 amino acids. The CDR3 is CASSSIATNEKLFF. DNA of the CDR3: TGTGCCAGCAGCTCTATTGCAACTAATGAAAAACTGTTTTTT.

The chain uses TRBV19 and TRBJ1-5; unclear D gene. V was trimmed by 9 bases and J by 5 bases, leaving 17 bases between them. CDR3 length: 14 amino acids. CDR1 and CDR2 (germline): LNHDA, SQIVND (reference sequence). CDR3 sequence reads: CASTNGRADQPQHF. CDR3 DNA sequence: TGTGCCAGCACGAATGGGCGGGCCGATCAGCCCCAGCATTTT.

This chain links TRBV12-3 or TRBV12-4 with TRBJ1-2, with D maybe TRBD1 (6 bases). The CDR3 sequence is 13 residues long. V was cut by 10 bases and J by 2 bases, with 14 bases left in between. The CDR3 protein is CAIAVGGNYGYTF. The CDR3 DNA reads as TGTGCCATCGCAGTAGGGGGAAACTATGGCTACACCTTC.

The genes are TRBV7-9 and TRBJ2-5, with 11 bases aligning to TRBD2. CDR1 and CDR2 (germline): SEHNR, FQNEAQ (reference sequence). The junction had 8 bases not matched to a gene; V was cut back by 6 bases and J by 5 bases. The CDR3 covers 15 residues. CDR3 bases: TGTGCCAGCAGTTCCTATAGCGGGGGGGCGGAGACCCAGTACTTC. Residues: CASSSYSGGAETQYF.

The V call is TRBV6-6, the J call TRBJ2-1, with 13 bases matching TRBD2. The germline V gene has CDR1 MNHNY and CDR2 SVGAGI (reference sequence). Losses at the gene ends were 5 bases for V and 9 bases for J; bases not matched to a gene: 10. The CDR3 has 16 amino acids. The CDR3 bases are TGTGCCAGCAGTCTGGGACTAGCGGGACGGAGGGGTGAGCAGTTCTTC. Amino acid sequence: CASSLGLAGRRGEQFF.

This chain joins TRBV3-1 (or the pseudogene TRBV3-2) and TRBJ2-2, with D perhaps matching TRBD2 (5 bases). This CDR3 comprises 18 residues. Germline-derived CDR1 and CDR2 are LGHDT and YNNKEL (reference sequence). V was pared by 4 bases and J by 3 bases, with 21 bases between. The CDR3 is CASSLHARGRGDTGELFF. Here the CDR3 DNA reads TGTGCCAGCAGCCTCCATGCCCGCGGACGGGGAGACACCGGGGAGCTGTTTTTT.

This chain connects TRBV15 to TRBJ1-1; no clear D gene. Germline CDR1 and CDR2: LNHNV and YYDKDF (reference sequence). The CDR3 extends over 14 amino acids. Between the trimmed V and J ends, which lost 0 bases and 3 bases, there was a span of 8 bases. The CDR3 region is CATSRDKQDTEAFF. In nucleotides, the CDR3 is TGTGCCACCAGCAGAGACAAACAAGACACTGAAGCTTTCTTT.

In nucleotides, the CDR3 is TGTGCCAGTAGTATTGATGGGGGGAGCAATCAGCCCCAGCATTTT. Protein: CASSIDGGSNQPQHF. The chain recombines TRBV19 with TRBJ1-5, with TRBD1 as a possible D gene (5 bases). CDR3 length: 15 amino acids. Trimming shortened V by 3 bases and J by 1 base, and 10 bases separated the two germline ends. Germline lookup yields CDR1 LNHDA and CDR2 SQIVND (reference sequence).

The CDR3 region has the DNA TGTGCCAGTAGTATCTCGACAGGGGGTGAACAGCCCCAGCATTTT. As protein: CASSISTGGEQPQHF. The rearrangement links TRBV19 to TRBJ1-5; 9 bases match TRBD1. Germline-derived CDR1 and CDR2 are LNHDA and SQIVND (reference sequence). The CDR3 loop spans 15 amino acids. V shed 3 bases and J 7 bases; nucleotides not matched to a gene: 7.

This chain's CDR3 is CASSPETPYNEQFF. The CDR3, as DNA: TGTGCCAGCTCACCGGAGACTCCTTACAATGAGCAGTTCTTC. V gene TRBV18 combines with J gene TRBJ2-1; D uncertain. The CDR3 runs to 14 residues. The germline CDR1 and CDR2 sequences are KGHSH and LQKENI. Trimming shortened V by 3 bases and J by 4 bases, and 10 bases separated the two germline ends.

The CDR3 coding sequence is TGTGCCAGCAGCTCCCCGACAGGGTTCCACGAGCAGTACTTC. Translation: CASSSPTGFHEQYF. The chain carries TRBV7-9 and TRBJ2-7, with 7 bases matching TRBD1. Germline CDR1 and CDR2: SEHNR and FQNEAQ (reference sequence). V dropped 4 bases and J dropped 5; count of bases not matched to a gene: 8. This CDR3 has 14 amino acids.

The genes are TRBV29-1 and TRBJ1-4; 9 nucleotides match TRBD1. The CDR3 consists of 12 residues. CDR1 SQVTM and CDR2 ANQGSEA come from the germline V gene. V shed 5 bases and J 8 bases; nucleotides not matched to a gene: 3. Written as DNA, the CDR3 is TGCAGCGTTCCGGGACAGGGCGAAAAACTGTTTTTT. It codes for CSVPGQGEKLFF.

V is TRBV12-3 or TRBV12-4 and J is TRBJ2-3, with unresolved D. With 2 bases removed from V and 5 bases from J, the gap between germline ends came to 8 bases. This CDR3 has 13 amino acids. CDR3 DNA: TGTGCCAGCAGTTTAATGGAGAGAGATACGCAGTATTTT. It translates to CASSLMERDTQYF.

This sequence joins TRBV12-3 or TRBV12-4 and TRBJ1-1; D possibly corresponds to TRBD1 (5 bases). V gave up 8 bases and J gave up 3 bases, with 13 bases separating them. The CDR3 consists of 13 residues. The CDR3 nucleotides are TGTGCCAGCCAAAGAGGCAGGGACACTGAAGCTTTCTTT. Translated, it gives CASQRGRDTEAFF.

This clone was counted a few times. The chain couples TRBV6-2 or TRBV6-3 to TRBJ1-5; D remains ambiguous. Germline CDR1 MNHEY, CDR2 SVGEGT. The CDR3 consists of 15 residues. Trimming pared 2 bases from V and 4 bases from J, leaving 12 bases between. The DNA of the CDR3 is TGTGCCAGCAGTTACCTGGGCAATGATAATCAGCCCCAGCATTTT. As protein: CASSYLGNDNQPQHF.

The chain has TRBV18 and TRBJ1-6; weak D call: TRBD1 (6 bases). The CDR3 has 14 residues. CDR1 KGHSH and CDR2 LQKENI come from the germline V gene. Trimming left V 6 bases short and J 11 bases short, with 17 bases between. The CDR3 protein is CASSPRQDEPPLHF. CDR3 sequence (DNA): TGTGCCAGCTCGCCCCGACAGGATGAACCACCCCTCCACTTT.

J is TRBJ1-4 and V is TRBV11-3, with 9 bases identical to TRBD1. Germline-derived CDR1 and CDR2 are SGHNT and YENEEA. The V segment lost 4 bases and the J segment 5 bases; nucleotides outside the gene matches: 2. CDR3 length equals 14 residues. CDR3 nucleotide sequence: TGTGCCAGCAGCTCCGGGACAGGGAATGAAAAACTGTTTTTT. Translation: CASSSGTGNEKLFF.

The chain is built from TRBV4-1 and TRBJ2-3; D may be TRBD2 (5 bases). Deletions cut 0 bases from V and 2 bases from J, with 21 bases between. Per germline, CDR1 MGHRA and CDR2 YSYEKL. CDR3 length: 19 amino acids. CDR3 residues: CASSQDRPAAGLDTDTQYF. The CDR3 nucleotides are TGCGCCAGCAGCCAAGATCGTCCCGCGGCGGGTCTGGACACAGATACGCAGTATTTT.

The rearrangement uses TRBV9 and TRBJ2-3, with 7 bases lining up with TRBD2. Germline values: CDR1 SGDLS, CDR2 YYNGEE. The CDR3 totals 15 residues. The V gene end was trimmed by 4 bases and the J gene end by 2 bases; junction bases not matched to a gene: 7. DNA of the CDR3: TGTGCCAGCAGCCCTCTAGCGGAAATCACAGATACGCAGTATTTT. It translates to CASSPLAEITDTQYF.

The chain employs TRBV7-2 and TRBJ1-2; 7 bases agree with TRBD1. The V gene end was trimmed by 5 bases and the J gene end by 0 bases; junction bases not matched to a gene: 6. Germline loops: CDR1 SGHTA, CDR2 FQGNSA. The CDR3 totals 15 residues. CDR3 sequence reads: CASSVAGTANYGYTF. DNA for the CDR3: TGTGCCAGCAGCGTCGCCGGGACAGCTAACTATGGCTACACCTTC.

This rearrangement joins TRBV28 to TRBJ2-1, with 11 bases matching TRBD2. With 6 bases clipped from V and 8 bases from J, the junction kept 15 bases outside the gene matches. Germline V gene data show CDR1 as MDHEN and CDR2 as SYDVKM. The CDR3 runs to 17 residues. DNA of the CDR3: TGTGCCAGCAGCATACAAACCCTAGCGGGGGGCCTGCATGAGCAGTTCTTC. Protein sequence: CASSIQTLAGGLHEQFF.

The chain uses TRBV6-2 or TRBV6-3 and TRBJ2-1; 7 bases are a match to TRBD2. Germline lookup yields CDR1 MNHEY and CDR2 SVGEGT. V shed 0 bases and J 10 bases; nucleotides not matched to a gene: 9. The CDR3 has 15 amino acids. The DNA for the CDR3 is TGTGCCAGCAGTTACTCGGCCCAGGGAGGGAGAGAGCAGTTCTTC. Encoded protein: CASSYSAQGGREQFF.

J is TRBJ1-2 and V is TRBV18; D is undetermined. Germline CDR1 and CDR2: KGHSH and LQKENI. CDR3 length: 14 amino acids. The V end was cut by 2 bases, the J end by 1 base, with 8 bases between. The CDR3 reads CASSPGPNNYGYTF. The CDR3 DNA follows: TGTGCCAGCTCACCAGGGCCAAATAACTATGGCTACACCTTC.

V and J are TRBV2 and TRBJ1-5, with D unclear. Per germline, CDR1 SNHLY and CDR2 FYNNEI. This CDR3 is 12 amino acids long. The germline V and J ends were trimmed by 4 bases and 6 bases, with 7 bases remaining between them. As DNA, the CDR3 is TGTGCCAGCAGTGGACGAGGTCAGCCCCAGCATTTT. The encoded protein is CASSGRGQPQHF.

The chain combines TRBV6-5 with TRBJ2-7, with a possible D match to TRBD2 (7 bases). Germline V CDR1 and CDR2: MNHEY, SVGAGI. This CDR3 has 13 amino acids. Deletions cut 10 bases from V and 4 bases from J, with 17 bases between. The CDR3 nucleotides are TGTGCCACCTCGCGGGGGCCTTCATACGAGCAGTACTTC. This gives the protein CATSRGPSYEQYF.

The chain couples TRBV28 to TRBJ1-2; 8 positions agree with TRBD1. The CDR3 length is 13 residues. Germline CDR1 is MDHEN and CDR2 is SYDVKM. V was clipped by 2 bases and J by 6 bases; unmatched bases: 2. CDR3 in amino acids: CASSLGTGDGYTF. In DNA, the CDR3 is TGTGCCAGCAGTTTAGGGACAGGAGATGGCTACACCTTC.

The rearrangement links TRBV5-1 to TRBJ2-7; possibly TRBD1 for D (5 bases). The CDR3 contains 13 residues. Germline V lookup: CDR1 SGHRS, CDR2 YFSETQ. V lost 3 bases and J 3 bases, leaving 10 bases between the germline ends. For the CDR3, the DNA is TGCGCCAGCAGCTCCCCCGACAGCTACGAGCAGTACTTC. Translated, it gives CASSSPDSYEQYF. The complete variable domain, with remaining parts taken from reference TRBV5-1 and TRBJ2-7, reads KAGVTQTPRYLIKTRGQQVTLSCSPISGHRSVSWYQQTPGQGLQFLFEYFSETQRNKGNFPGRFSGRQFSNSRSEMNVSTLELGDSALYLCASSSPDSYEQYFGPGTRLTVT.